This T cell receptor beta chain was sequenced for a study of OX40 agonist ivuxolimab in advanced cancers. In the study overall: Of the participants, about 40% had some prior anti-PD-1, anti-PD-L1 or anti-CTLA-4 therapy, which was allowed.

With regard to this clone: The antigen remains undetermined.

Germline V lookup: CDR1 WSHSY, CDR2 SAAADI. The ends were cut back, 6 bases at V and 6 bases at J, with 9 bases in the middle. The CDR3 consists of 12 residues. Repertoires were generated with immunoSEQ multiplex PCR, while TCRdb's copy carries only in-frame clones and drops some. The sample carries tens of thousands of clones, 87% recorded once. Overall study results and limits: By week 6 at 0.1 to 3.0 mg/kg, blood CD4+ and CD8+ T cells had expanded clonally. Low normalized T-cell clonal expansion also characterized some of the nonresponders.

This chain links TRBV10-2 with TRBJ2-1, with D tentatively TRBD2 (6 bases). The sequence was obtained from an adult with an advanced solid tumor such as melanoma, head and neck, liver or kidney cancer. The sequencing here drew on CD4+ or CD8+ T cells sorted from blood, taken in a trial of the OX40 agonist ivuxolimab. CDR3 bases: TGCGCCAGCAGCGGGAGTGGCAATGAGCAGTTCTTC. This encodes CASSGSGNEQFF.